This TCR beta chain stems from a study of T cells after yellow fever vaccination. V lost 3 bases to trimming and J lost 4 bases, with 4 bases between them. The CDR3 consists of 12 residues. TCRdb re-called the 5' RACE reads with MiXCR, one entry per CDR3 protein. The sample has 200,000 to 300,000 distinct CDR3 sequences; roughly 6.8% are singletons. The chain carries TRBV12-3 or TRBV12-4 and TRBJ2-1; D unclear. The source material was CD4+ T cells sorted from PBMCs, sampled on the day of the yellow fever booster vaccination. This TCR was recovered from a man aged 25-45 years who received the YFV17D yellow fever vaccine. DNA for the CDR3: TGTGCCAGCAGTTTCAAGTACAATGAGCAGTTCTTC. Its translation: CASSFKYNEQFF.